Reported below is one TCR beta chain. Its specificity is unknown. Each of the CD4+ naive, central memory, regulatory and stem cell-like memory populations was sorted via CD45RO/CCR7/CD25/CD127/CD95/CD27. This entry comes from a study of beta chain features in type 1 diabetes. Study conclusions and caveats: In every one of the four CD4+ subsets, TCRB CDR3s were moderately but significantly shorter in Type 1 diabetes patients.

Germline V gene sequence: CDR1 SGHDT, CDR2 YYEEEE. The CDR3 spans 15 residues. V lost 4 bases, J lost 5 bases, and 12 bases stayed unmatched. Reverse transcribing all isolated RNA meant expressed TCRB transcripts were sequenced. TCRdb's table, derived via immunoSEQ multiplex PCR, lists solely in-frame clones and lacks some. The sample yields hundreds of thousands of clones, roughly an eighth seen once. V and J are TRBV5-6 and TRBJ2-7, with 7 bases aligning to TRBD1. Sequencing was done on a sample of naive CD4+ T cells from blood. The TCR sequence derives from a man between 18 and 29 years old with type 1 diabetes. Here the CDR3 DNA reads TGTGCCAGCAGCCAAGGTACAGGGGTGATCCACGAGCAGTACTTC. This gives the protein CASSQGTGVIHEQYF.